The clone carrying this T cell receptor beta chain was picked up many times. This specimen comes from a study of blood T cell repertoires in COVID-19. Study summary: The study drew acute and convalescent COVID-19 samples from the United States, Italy and Spain. In each case, the material was cDNA or gDNA derived from T cells, B-cell-depleted T cells, or PBMCs.

This CDR3 has 16 residues. V lost 0 bases, J lost 1 base, and 13 bases lay in between. The germline CDR1 and CDR2 sequences are SGHRS and YFSETQ. Per the original methods: By means of reference gene primer amplification, nucleated cell counts were estimated. The method was immunoSEQ multiplex PCR; TCRdb's version includes in-frame clones alone and lacks a portion of them. That table gives V, J and clone size, and the DNA gave D and trimming. The profile shows about 260,000 clones, about 87% of them singletons. The clonotype was recovered from a woman aged 40 to 50 who had recovered from COVID-19. Input material: peripheral blood. This chain joins TRBV5-1 and TRBJ2-5, with D perhaps matching TRBD2 (7 bases). The CDR3 region is CASSLGAAGAQETQYF. In nucleotides, the CDR3 is TGCGCCAGCAGCTTGGGAGCGGCGGGGGCCCAAGAGACCCAGTACTTC.